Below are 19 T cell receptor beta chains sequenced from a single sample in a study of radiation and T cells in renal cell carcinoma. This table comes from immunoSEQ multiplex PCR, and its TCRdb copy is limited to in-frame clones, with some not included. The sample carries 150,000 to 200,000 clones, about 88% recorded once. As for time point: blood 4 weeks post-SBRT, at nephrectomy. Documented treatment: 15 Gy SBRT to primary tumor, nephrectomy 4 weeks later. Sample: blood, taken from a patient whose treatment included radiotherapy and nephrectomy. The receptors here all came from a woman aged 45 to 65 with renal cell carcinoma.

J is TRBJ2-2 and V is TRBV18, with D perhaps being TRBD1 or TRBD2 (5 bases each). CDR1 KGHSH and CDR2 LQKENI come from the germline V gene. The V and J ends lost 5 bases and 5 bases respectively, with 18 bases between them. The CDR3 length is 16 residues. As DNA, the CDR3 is TGTGCCAGCTCAAGAAACAGAGGGGAAATGACCGGGGAGCTGTTTTTT. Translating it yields CASSRNRGEMTGELFF.

The CDR3 DNA reads as TGCAGCGTTTCGGACAGGGTGGTGACCCAGTACTTC. Encoded protein: CSVSDRVVTQYF. The chain joins TRBV29-1 to TRBJ2-5; TRBD1 agrees at 8 bases. After removal of 5 bases from V and 7 bases from J, the junction contained 6 bases not matched to a gene. This CDR3 has 12 amino acids. The germline V gene has CDR1 SQVTM and CDR2 ANQGSEA. The full variable domain, with the rest looked up from reference TRBV29-1 and TRBJ2-5, is SAVISQKPSRDICQRGTSLTIQCQVDSQVTMMFWYRQQPGQSLTLIATANQGSEATYESGFVIDKFPISRPNLTFSTLTVSNMSPEDSSIYLCSVSDRVVTQYFGPGTRLLVL.

The CDR3 coding sequence is TGTGCCAGCAGTGAACAGGGGAATCAGCCCCAGCATTTT. Translated: CASSEQGNQPQHF. V and J are TRBV2 and TRBJ1-5; weak D call: TRBD1 (6 bases). There are 13 residues in the CDR3. V was clipped by 2 bases and J by 4 bases, with 6 bases between them. CDR1 is SNHLY and CDR2 is FYNNEI in the germline V gene.

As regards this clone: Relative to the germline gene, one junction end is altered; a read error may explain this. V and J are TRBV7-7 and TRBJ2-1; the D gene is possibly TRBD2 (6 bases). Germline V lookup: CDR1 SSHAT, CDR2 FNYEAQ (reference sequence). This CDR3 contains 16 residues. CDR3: CASSSTERAAYNEQFF. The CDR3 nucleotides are TGTGCTAGCAGCTCCACTGAGCGGGCAGCCTACAATGAGCAGTTCTTC.

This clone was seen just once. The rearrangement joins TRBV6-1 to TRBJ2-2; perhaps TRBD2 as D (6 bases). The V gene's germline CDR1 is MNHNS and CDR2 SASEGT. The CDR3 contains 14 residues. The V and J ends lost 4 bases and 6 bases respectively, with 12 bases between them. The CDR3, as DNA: TGTGCCAGCAGTGCAGGCCGCGGGGCCGGGGAGCTGTTTTTT. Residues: CASSAGRGAGELFF.

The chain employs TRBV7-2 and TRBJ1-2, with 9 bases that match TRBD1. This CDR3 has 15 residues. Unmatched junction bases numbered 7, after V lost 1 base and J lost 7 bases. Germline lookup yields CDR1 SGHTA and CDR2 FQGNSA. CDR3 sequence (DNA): TGTGCCAGCAGCTTAGACAGGGGGCTTTTTTCTGGCTACACCTTC. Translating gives CASSLDRGLFSGYTF.

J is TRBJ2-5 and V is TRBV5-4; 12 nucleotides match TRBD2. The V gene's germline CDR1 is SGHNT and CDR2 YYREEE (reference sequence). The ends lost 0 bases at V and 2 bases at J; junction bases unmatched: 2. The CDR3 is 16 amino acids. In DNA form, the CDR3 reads TGTGCCAGCAGCTTGGCCCTAGCGGGGGGGCAAGAGACCCAGTACTTC. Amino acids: CASSLALAGGQETQYF.

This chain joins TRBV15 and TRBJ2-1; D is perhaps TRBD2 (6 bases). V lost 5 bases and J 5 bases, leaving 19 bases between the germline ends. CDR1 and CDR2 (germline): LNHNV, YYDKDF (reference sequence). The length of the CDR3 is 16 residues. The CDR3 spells CATSRVGGPRNNEQFF. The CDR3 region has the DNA TGTGCCACCAGCCGAGTGGGGGGACCCCGAAACAATGAGCAGTTCTTC.

The CDR3 region has the DNA TGCAGCGTTGCACCGGGGGCTGGCGAGCAGTACTTC. Translated: CSVAPGAGEQYF. The rearrangement uses TRBV29-1 and TRBJ2-5; tentatively, D is TRBD1 or TRBD2 (6 bases each). The J call is in doubt because the DNA end fits TRBJ2-7 better. The germline CDR1 and CDR2 sequences are SQVTM and ANQGSEA. This CDR3 spans 12 amino acids.

Here the CDR3 DNA reads TGTGCCAGCAGCCGTGGAGTCCCCGAGCAGTACTTC. Translation: CASSRGVPEQYF. The chain carries TRBV7-8 and TRBJ2-7; D is undetermined. Between the trimmed V and J ends, which lost 5 bases and 6 bases, there was a span of 11 bases. The CDR3 length is 12 residues. CDR1 SGHVS and CDR2 FQNEAQ come from the germline V gene.

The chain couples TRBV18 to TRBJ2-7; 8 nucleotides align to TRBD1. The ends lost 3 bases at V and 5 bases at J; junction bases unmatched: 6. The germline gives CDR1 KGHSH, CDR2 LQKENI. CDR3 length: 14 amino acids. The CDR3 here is CASSPDDRGNEQYF. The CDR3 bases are TGTGCCAGCTCACCCGATGACAGGGGCAACGAGCAGTACTTC.

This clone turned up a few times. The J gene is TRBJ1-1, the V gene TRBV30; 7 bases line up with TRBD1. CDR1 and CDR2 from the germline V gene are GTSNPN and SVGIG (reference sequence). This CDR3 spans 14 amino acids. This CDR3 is CVQRPGQTNTEAFF. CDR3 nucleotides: TGTGTCCAGAGGCCGGGACAGACGAACACTGAAGCTTTCTTT.

CDR3 residues: CATQQGANTEAFF. The CDR3 DNA is TGTGCCACCCAACAGGGGGCGAACACTGAAGCTTTCTTT. V and J are TRBV10-3 and TRBJ1-1; 9 bases agree with TRBD1. There are 13 residues in the CDR3. Germline-derived CDR1 and CDR2 are ENHRY and SYGVKD. V dropped 10 bases and J dropped 1; count of bases not matched to a gene: 4.

In DNA, the CDR3 is TGTGCCAGCAGCTTGGGAGGGACAGATACGCAGTATTTT. This sequence encodes CASSLGGTDTQYF. V usage is TRBV11-3 and J usage is TRBJ2-3; TRBD2 matches at 7 bases. Germline V gene data show CDR1 as SGHNT and CDR2 as YENEEA. Trimming at V came to 3 bases and at J to 3 bases, leaving 0 bases not matched to a gene. The CDR3 extends over 13 amino acids.

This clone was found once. The CDR3 DNA reads TGTGCCAGCAGCTCCGGACCGCAAGAGACCCAGTACTTC. Translated, it gives CASSSGPQETQYF. This sequence joins TRBV5-4 and TRBJ2-5; D not certain. The CDR3 is 13 amino acids. V was shortened by 3 bases and J by 2 bases, with 8 bases between the two germline ends. Germline V lookup: CDR1 SGHNT, CDR2 YYREEE (reference sequence).

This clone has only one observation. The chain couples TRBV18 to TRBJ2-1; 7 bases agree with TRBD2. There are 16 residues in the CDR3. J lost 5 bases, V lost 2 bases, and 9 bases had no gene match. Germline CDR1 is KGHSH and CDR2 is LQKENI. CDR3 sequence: CASSPLRLAANNEQFF. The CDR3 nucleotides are TGTGCCAGCTCACCATTGAGACTAGCCGCGAACAATGAGCAGTTCTTC.

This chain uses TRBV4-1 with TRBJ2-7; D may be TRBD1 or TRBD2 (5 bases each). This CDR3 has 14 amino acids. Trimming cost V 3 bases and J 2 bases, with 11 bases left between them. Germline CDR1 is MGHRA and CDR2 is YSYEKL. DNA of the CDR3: TGCGCCAGCAGCCATGGGGTGGGGGCCTACGAGCAGTACTTC. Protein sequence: CASSHGVGAYEQYF.

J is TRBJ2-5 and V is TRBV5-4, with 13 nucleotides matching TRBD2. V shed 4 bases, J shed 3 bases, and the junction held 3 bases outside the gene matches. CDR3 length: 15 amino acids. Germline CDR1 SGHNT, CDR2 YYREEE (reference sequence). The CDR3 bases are TGTGCCAGCAGCGCGGGACTAGCGGGGAAAGAGACCCAGTACTTC. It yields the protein CASSAGLAGKETQYF.

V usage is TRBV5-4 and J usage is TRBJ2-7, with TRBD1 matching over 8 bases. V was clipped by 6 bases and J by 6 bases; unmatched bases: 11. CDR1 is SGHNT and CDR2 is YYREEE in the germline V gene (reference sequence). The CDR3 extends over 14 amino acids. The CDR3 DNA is TGTGCCAGCACCCCCCGGACAGGGACGGGCGAGCAGTACTTC. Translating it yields CASTPRTGTGEQYF.